These T cell receptor beta chains were read from a single sample in a study of T-cell reconstitution after alpha-beta-depleted transplantation in children. TCRdb passed the PCR reads through MiXCR, listing each CDR3 protein once. The sample records approximately 640,000 distinct CDR3 sequences, roughly 17% being singletons. Source: PBMCs from the stem cell graft donor, taken from the stem cell graft. These receptors were collected from a human donor who donated a stem cell graft to a child with acute myeloid leukemia. Each CDR3 is given with its conserved first and last residue.

V gene,CDR3 length,CDR3 protein
TRBV24-1,13,CATEQGFGYEQYF
TRBV7-3,14,CASSASDFSDTQYF
TRBV6-1,15,CASSEAPAAYNEQFF
TRBV20-1,15,CSAPEKRTQGKTQYF
TRBV20-1,14,CSASTSFVDSPLHF
TRBV7-2,15,CASSLSGQDFSPLHF
TRBV5-5,13,CASSALYQETQYF
TRBV5-5,15,CASSTTGDGADTQYF
TRBV20-1,12,CSARDYGNTIYF
TRBV6-4,15,CASSPQGLLRNEQFF
TRBV5-1,13,CASRGGETETQYF
TRBV7-2,15,CASSFAAGGNQPQHF
TRBV7-2,16,CASSSQRLAGADTQYF
TRBV7-8,16,CASSAGGTLPKDTQYF
TRBV3-1,12,CASSQYGGGYTF
TRBV2,14,CASSEKTGFYEQYF
TRBV7-9,13,CAVQAGSNQPQHF
TRBV7-9,14,CASSPIHGTETQYF
TRBV5-1,12,CASSFRGPEQYF
TRBV30,12,CAWSVVEETQYF
TRBV7-8,16,CASSFVGGQRTGELFF
TRBV4-2,16,CASSINRDGGANVLTF
TRBV7-2,16,CASSPLPGQGPNEQFF
TRBV20-1,16,CSAPARTSLFAGELFF
TRBV25-1,14,CASSVYNSGNTIYF
TRBV4-2,14,CASSQLDQGNEQFF
TRBV20-1,13,CSARDRPRTEAFF
TRBV7-9,12,CASSAANRVQYF
TRBV7-2,17,CASSLAGTGGGFSPLHF
TRBV7-9,16,CASSSEDRMGGTEAFF
TRBV30,14,CAWVTSGGLNEQFF
TRBV6-5,12,CASSSEGSEAFF
TRBV6-2/TRBV6-3,13,CASSYSGTDGYTF
TRBV20-1,13,CSARPTGGSEAFF
TRBV5-5,15,CASSLIISTNEKLFF
TRBV12-3/TRBV12-4,15,CASSLRGDLYNEQFF
TRBV7-3,15,CASSLTGAERSPLHF
TRBV19,14,CASSTGPAPDTQYF
TRBV25-1,14,CASSSNHFTDTQYF
TRBV12-3/TRBV12-4,12,CASSFAVEKLFF
TRBV29-1,15,CSVEGRTGSNQPQHF